The clone carrying this T cell receptor (beta chain) came up a few times. Its antigen is as yet unknown. Each CDR3 protein gets one entry after TCRdb re-called the 5' RACE reads with MiXCR. This sample has 250,000 or so distinct CDR3 sequences; 18% occur once, and the top ten carry 20% to 25%. The sample originates from a study of T-cell memory formation after mild COVID-19. This CDR3 is built from 14 residues. From germline, CDR1 is LGHNA and CDR2 YNFKEQ. Trimming removed 5 bases at V and 1 base at J, with 11 bases between. The study, taken as a whole, reports: Researchers report contracting CD4+ clones mostly in CM and EM, with CD8+ clones in EMRA. The pre-infection memory compartment contained some responding clones, suggesting cross-reactive memory joined.

The chain recombines TRBV4-2 with TRBJ1-1; no reliable D call. This receptor was taken from a man between 18 and 29 years old who had mild COVID-19 (a few samples of this study predate the infection). Cell type and time point are not known. Input material: PBMCs or a T cell subset sorted from them (not recorded which). The CDR3 DNA reads TGTGCCAGCAGCGAAATAGGACGGAACACTGAAGCTTTCTTT. This encodes CASSEIGRNTEAFF.